This TCR beta chain is drawn from a study of CD8 T cells in Susac syndrome. This clonotype showed up just once. Random hexamers were used to reverse transcribe an amount of about 0.45 to 1 ug RNA. MiXCR, run by TCRdb on the immunoSEQ multiplex PCR reads, gives a single entry per CDR3 protein. The table has 250,000 to 300,000 distinct CDR3 sequences, around 83% seen once. The CDR3 consists of 15 residues. V dropped 5 bases and J dropped 6; count of bases not matched to a gene: 9. Germline V gives CDR1 SGHAT, CDR2 FQNNGV. The chain has TRBV11-2 and TRBJ2-1; 8 bases are shared with TRBD2. The clonotype comes from a human donor with multiple sclerosis. Sequencing was done on a sample of CD8+ T cells from PBMCs. CDR3 loop: CASSSGRSPPNEQFF. In DNA form, the CDR3 reads TGTGCCAGCAGCAGCGGGAGATCGCCCCCCAATGAGCAGTTCTTC.